These T cell receptor beta chains were read from a single sample in a study of blood T cell repertoires in COVID-19. Assay: immunoSEQ multiplex PCR; the TCRdb copy retains only in-frame clones and omits some. Of about 59,000 clones listed, more than 70% are singletons. The specimen sequenced was peripheral blood. These TCRs come from a man in his 60s with acute or convalescent COVID-19. The CDR3 runs from the conserved cysteine through the conserved F or W. The D gene is left open where the match is weak. Clone size is given for some rows only: seen once, a few or many times, or a class if the clone is expanded.

clone size,D gene,V gene,J gene,CDR3 length,CDR3 DNA,CDR3 protein
-,-,TRBV4-1,TRBJ1-4,17,TGCGCCAGCAGCCAAGATTGGGGCGGCAGACGTAATGAAAAACTGTTTTTT,CASSQDWGGRRNEKLFF
-,TRBD1,TRBV11-2,TRBJ1-2,16,TGTGCCAGCAGCCCCGGGACAGGCTTCCCCCTAAGTGGCTACACCTTC,CASSPGTGFPLSGYTF
-,TRBD2,TRBV29-1,TRBJ2-3,14,TGCAGCGTTAGCCTAGCGGGGGAATCAGATACGCAGTATTTT,CSVSLAGESDTQYF
-,-,TRBV27,TRBJ1-2,13,TGTGCCAGCAGTTCGCATACCCAGGGCGGCTACACCTTC,CASSSHTQGGYTF
-,TRBD1,TRBV9,TRBJ2-1,16,TGTGCCAGCAGCCACACCGGGACAGGTGGCTACAATGAGCAGTTCTTC,CASSHTGTGGYNEQFF
-,-,TRBV6-2/TRBV6-3,TRBJ1-5,14,TGTGCCAGCAGTTACTCGAACATAAATCAGCCCCAGCATTTT,CASSYSNINQPQHF
-,-,TRBV19,TRBJ1-1,15,TGTGCCAGTAGTCCCCCTTGGAGGGCCGACACTGAAGCTTTCTTT,CASSPPWRADTEAFF
-,-,TRBV19,TRBJ1-5,13,TGTGCCAGTTCCCTGGACAGTCCGGATCCCCAGCATTTT,CASSLDSPDPQHF
-,-,TRBV29-1,TRBJ1-1,13,TGCAGCGTTGATGGTGGAGGGAACACTGAAGCTTTCTTT,CSVDGGGNTEAFF
-,TRBD1,TRBV7-2,TRBJ2-7,13,TGTGCCAGCAGACCCGACAGGGCGGGCGAGCAGTACTTC,CASRPDRAGEQYF
-,-,TRBV2,TRBJ2-1,16,TGTGCCAGCAGTGAAGCGGTTGGACTGTATTACAATGAGCAGTTCTTC,CASSEAVGLYYNEQFF
-,-,TRBV9,TRBJ1-4,15,TGTGCCAGCAGTTTTCAGGGGTATTCTAATGAAAAACTGTTTTTT,CASSFQGYSNEKLFF
-,TRBD1,TRBV6-5,TRBJ1-3,15,TGTGCCAGCAGTTTTTTAAGACAGGGGAGAAACACCATATATTTT,CASSFLRQGRNTIYF
-,TRBD1,TRBV6-5,TRBJ1-2,14,TGTGCCAGCAGCTCGTCGACAGGGAACTATGGCTACACCTTC,CASSSSTGNYGYTF
-,TRBD2,TRBV6-5,TRBJ2-3,15,TGTGCCAGCAGTATTGGTAGCGGGGGATCAGATACGCAGTATTTT,CASSIGSGGSDTQYF
-,-,TRBV5-6,TRBJ2-5,15,TGTGCCAGCAGCTTGGCCTTGACGGCTAGAGAGACCCAGTACTTC,CASSLALTARETQYF
-,-,TRBV5-5,TRBJ1-2,15,TGTGCCAGCAGCGAATCCGCGGCGCTTAACTATGGCTACACCTTC,CASSESAALNYGYTF
once,-,TRBV5-6,TRBJ1-2,14,TGTGCCAGCAGCTTGGCACAGGCGAACTATGGCTACACCTTC,CASSLAQANYGYTF
-,-,TRBV9,TRBJ1-2,15,TGTGCCAGCAGTCCTCGGACAGTTAGGAACTATGGCTACACCTTC,CASSPRTVRNYGYTF
-,TRBD2,TRBV30,TRBJ2-7,13,TGTGCCTGGAGTACTAGCGGGGGTTACGAGCAGTACTTC,CAWSTSGGYEQYF
once,TRBD1,TRBV3-1/TRBV3-2,TRBJ2-7,13,TGTGCCAGCAGCCAGGACAGGGGCGGGGAGCAGTACTTC,CASSQDRGGEQYF
-,-,TRBV5-1,TRBJ1-5,11,TGCGCCAGCATCACATATCAGCCCCAGCATTTT,CASITYQPQHF
-,TRBD1,TRBV6-5,TRBJ2-3,14,TGTGCCAGCAAGGTGACAGGGGCAATAAATACGCAGTATTTT,CASKVTGAINTQYF
-,TRBD2,TRBV6-6,TRBJ2-7,14,TGTGCCAGCAGTCCGGGGGGTCGTAGATACGAGCAGTACTTC,CASSPGGRRYEQYF
few,TRBD1,TRBV6-7,TRBJ1-2,16,TGTGCCAGCAGTTACGACTCCGACAGGGGGTTCTATGGCTACACCTTC,CASSYDSDRGFYGYTF
-,TRBD2,TRBV4-1,TRBJ2-5,17,TGCGCCAGCAGCCCCTATCTGAGCGGGGCAGGAGGAGAGACCCAGTACTTC,CASSPYLSGAGGETQYF
once,TRBD2,TRBV5-3,TRBJ2-3,17,TGTGCCAGAAGCCCCCTTGTTAAGCGGGGGTCTTTTAATACGCAGTATTTT,CARSPLVKRGSFNTQYF